This is a list of T cell receptor beta chains from one sample in a study of blood T cell repertoires in COVID-19. Sequenced by immunoSEQ multiplex PCR; TCRdb stores in-frame clones only, minus some. The sample yields about 190,000 clones, around 79% seen once. Specimen: peripheral blood. The source of these receptors is a woman in her sixties or seventies with acute or convalescent COVID-19. CDR3s include the opening cysteine and the closing phenylalanine or tryptophan. The D gene is left open where the match is weak. Only part of the rows carry a size: once, few, many, or a class if the clone is expanded.

CDR3nt: TGTGCCAGCAGCTTAGGGGACAGGGGGCTCCACAATGAGCAGTTCTTC
CDR3aa: CASSLGDRGLHNEQFF
v_gene: TRBV11-1
j_gene: TRBJ2-1
d_gene: TRBD1
abundance: NA

CDR3nt: TGTGCCAGCAAAACCGGGACACCAGCAACTAATGAAAAACTGTTTTTT
CDR3aa: CASKTGTPATNEKLFF
v_gene: TRBV27
j_gene: TRBJ1-4
d_gene: NA
abundance: once

CDR3nt: TGTGCCAGTGGCGGGGTCGCTTCACCCCTCCACTTT
CDR3aa: CASGGVASPLHF
v_gene: TRBV7-9
j_gene: TRBJ1-6
d_gene: NA
abundance: NA

CDR3nt: TGTGCCAGCAGTCCAGGGGCCGGTTCACCCCTCCACTTT
CDR3aa: CASSPGAGSPLHF
v_gene: TRBV6-6
j_gene: TRBJ1-6
d_gene: NA
abundance: NA

CDR3nt: TGCGCCAGCAGCTCCGAGGGACACCCGAACACCGGGGAGCTGTTTTTT
CDR3aa: CASSSEGHPNTGELFF
v_gene: TRBV5-1
j_gene: TRBJ2-2
d_gene: NA
abundance: NA

CDR3nt: TGCGCCAGCAGCTCGGGACAGGCGCTCGGGGAGCTGTTTTTT
CDR3aa: CASSSGQALGELFF
v_gene: TRBV5-1
j_gene: TRBJ2-2
d_gene: TRBD1
abundance: NA

CDR3nt: TGCGCCAGCAGTGAGGGAGGACAGATGAGGAATGAGCAGTTCTTC
CDR3aa: CASSEGGQMRNEQFF
v_gene: TRBV10-1
j_gene: TRBJ2-1
d_gene: NA
abundance: NA

CDR3nt: TGTGCCACCAGCAGAGAGCGGACAGGAGCAGCTTTCTTT
CDR3aa: CATSRERTGAAFF
v_gene: TRBV15
j_gene: TRBJ1-1
d_gene: TRBD1
abundance: NA

CDR3nt: TGTGCCAGCAGCCCATCGGGACTAGCGGACAATGAGCAGTTCTTC
CDR3aa: CASSPSGLADNEQFF
v_gene: TRBV9
j_gene: TRBJ2-1
d_gene: TRBD2
abundance: few

CDR3nt: TGCGCCAGCAGCCTACAGGTTGGGGAGACCCAGTACTTC
CDR3aa: CASSLQVGETQYF
v_gene: TRBV5-1
j_gene: TRBJ2-5
d_gene: NA
abundance: NA